This T cell receptor (beta chain) was obtained from a study of blood T cell repertoires in COVID-19. Overall study: Samples representing acute and convalescent COVID-19 were sourced from the United States, Italy and Spain. Sample material is recorded as cDNA or gDNA derived from T cells, B-cell-depleted T cells, or PBMCs.

In the original processing: Nucleated cell counts were estimated from reference gene primer amplification. Sequencing used immunoSEQ multiplex PCR; TCRdb keeps in-frame clones, though not all of them. V, J and clone size derive from that table, while D and trimming were established from the DNA sequence. Counted here are about 200,000 clones, 85% occurring once; the ten biggest clones make up roughly 4.5%. CDR1 and CDR2 from the germline V gene are LGHNA and YSLEER. V gave up 1 base and J gave up 8 bases; unmatched junction bases: 2. The CDR3 has 13 residues. The sequenced sample was peripheral blood. This receptor was identified in an elderly woman with acute or convalescent COVID-19. This chain links TRBV4-3 with TRBJ2-1; TRBD2 agrees at 7 bases. For the CDR3, the DNA is TGCGCCAGCAGCCAAGGAGCGGGATATGAGCAGTTCTTC. Protein: CASSQGAGYEQFF.